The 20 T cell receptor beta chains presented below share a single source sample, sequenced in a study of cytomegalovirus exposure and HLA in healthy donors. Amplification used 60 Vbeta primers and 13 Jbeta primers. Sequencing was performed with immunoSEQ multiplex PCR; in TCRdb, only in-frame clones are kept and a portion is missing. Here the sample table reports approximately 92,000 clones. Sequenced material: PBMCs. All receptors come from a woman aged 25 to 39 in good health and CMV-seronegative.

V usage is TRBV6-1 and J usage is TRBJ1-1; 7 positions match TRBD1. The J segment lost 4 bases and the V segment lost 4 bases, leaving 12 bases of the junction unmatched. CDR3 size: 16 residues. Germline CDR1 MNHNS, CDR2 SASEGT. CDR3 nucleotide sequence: TGTGCCAGCAGTGCTCCCAACAGGGGTGCGGTCACTGAAGCTTTCTTT. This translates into CASSAPNRGAVTEAFF.

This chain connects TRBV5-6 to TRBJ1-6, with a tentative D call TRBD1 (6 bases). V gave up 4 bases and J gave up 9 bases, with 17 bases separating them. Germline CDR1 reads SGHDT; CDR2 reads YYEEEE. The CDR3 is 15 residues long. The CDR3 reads CASSLGQIASSPLHF. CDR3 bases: TGTGCCAGCAGCCTAGGACAGATTGCGAGTTCACCCCTCCACTTT.

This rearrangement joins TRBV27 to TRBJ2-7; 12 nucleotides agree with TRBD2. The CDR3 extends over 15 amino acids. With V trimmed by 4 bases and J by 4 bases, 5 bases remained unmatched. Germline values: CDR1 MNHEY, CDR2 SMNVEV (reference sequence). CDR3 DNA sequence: TGTGCCAGCAGTTCCCTAGCGGGAGGGCAATACGAGCAGTACTTC. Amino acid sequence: CASSSLAGGQYEQYF.

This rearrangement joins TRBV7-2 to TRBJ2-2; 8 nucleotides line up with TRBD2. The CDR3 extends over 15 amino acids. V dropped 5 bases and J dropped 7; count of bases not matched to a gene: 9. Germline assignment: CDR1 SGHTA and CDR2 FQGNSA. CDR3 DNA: TGTGCCAGCAGCCCCCGGACTAGCACTGGCGGGGAGCTGTTTTTT. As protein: CASSPRTSTGGELFF.

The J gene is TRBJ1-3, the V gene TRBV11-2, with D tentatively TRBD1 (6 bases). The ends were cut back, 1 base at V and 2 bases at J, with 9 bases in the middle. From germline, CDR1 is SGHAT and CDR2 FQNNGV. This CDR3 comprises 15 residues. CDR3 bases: TGTGCCAGCAGCTTAGGAGGGGGAACTGGAAACACCATATATTTT. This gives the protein CASSLGGGTGNTIYF.

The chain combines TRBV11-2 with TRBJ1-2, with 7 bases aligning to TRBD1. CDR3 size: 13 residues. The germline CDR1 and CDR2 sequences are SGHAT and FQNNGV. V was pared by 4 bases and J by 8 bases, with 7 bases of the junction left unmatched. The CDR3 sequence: CASSYQQGEGYTF. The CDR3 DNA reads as TGTGCCAGCAGCTACCAGCAGGGGGAAGGCTACACCTTC.

CDR3 loop: CASSPNRDRLYEQYF. CDR3 bases: TGTGCCAGCTCACCAAACCGGGACAGACTCTACGAGCAGTACTTC. The V and J genes are TRBV18 and TRBJ2-7, with 7 bases fitting TRBD1. From germline, CDR1 is KGHSH and CDR2 LQKENI. The V and J ends lost 2 bases and 3 bases, in that order; junction bases with no gene match: 7. This CDR3 contains 15 residues. Filled out from reference TRBV18 and TRBJ2-7, the complete variable domain reads NAGVMQNPRHLVRRRGQEARLRCSPMKGHSHVYWYRQLPEEGLKFMVYLQKENIIDESGMPKERFSAEFPKEGPSILRIQQVVRGDSAAYFCASSPNRDRLYEQYFGPGTRLTVT.

The CDR3 DNA reads as TGTGCCAGCAGTTCCCCTAGCGGGAGGGCCCAAGATACGCAGTATTTT. Amino acids: CASSSPSGRAQDTQYF. This chain joins TRBV28 and TRBJ2-3; 12 bases agree with TRBD2. With V trimmed by 4 bases and J by 5 bases, 7 bases remained unmatched. Looked up from germline, CDR1 is MDHEN and CDR2 is SYDVKM. CDR3 length equals 16 residues.

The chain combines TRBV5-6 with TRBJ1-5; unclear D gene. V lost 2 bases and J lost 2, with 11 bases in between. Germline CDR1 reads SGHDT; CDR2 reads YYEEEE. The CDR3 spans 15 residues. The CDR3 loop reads CASSFGAGGNQPQHF. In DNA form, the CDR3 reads TGTGCCAGCAGCTTTGGCGCCGGGGGCAATCAGCCCCAGCATTTT.

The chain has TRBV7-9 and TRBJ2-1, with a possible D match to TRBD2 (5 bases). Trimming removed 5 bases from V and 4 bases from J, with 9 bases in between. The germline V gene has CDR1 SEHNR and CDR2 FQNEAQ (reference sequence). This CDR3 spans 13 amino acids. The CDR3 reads CASSAGLYNEQFF. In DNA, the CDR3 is TGTGCCAGCAGCGCAGGACTGTACAATGAGCAGTTCTTC.

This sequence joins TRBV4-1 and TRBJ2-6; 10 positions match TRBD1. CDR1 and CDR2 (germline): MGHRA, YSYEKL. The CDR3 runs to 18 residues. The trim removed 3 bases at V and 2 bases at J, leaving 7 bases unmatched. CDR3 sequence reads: CASSHTGTGVTGANVLTF. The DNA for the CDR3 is TGCGCCAGCAGCCATACCGGGACAGGGGTTACTGGGGCCAACGTCCTGACTTTC.

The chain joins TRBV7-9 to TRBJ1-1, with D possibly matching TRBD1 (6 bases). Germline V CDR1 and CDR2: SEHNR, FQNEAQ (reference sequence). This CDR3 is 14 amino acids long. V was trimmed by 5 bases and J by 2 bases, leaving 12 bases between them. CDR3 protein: CASSQGHPNTEAFF. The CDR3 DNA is TGTGCCAGCAGCCAGGGACATCCTAACACTGAAGCTTTCTTT. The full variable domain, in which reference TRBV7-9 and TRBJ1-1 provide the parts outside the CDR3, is DTGVSQNPRHKITKRGQNVTFRCDPISEHNRLYWYRQTLGQGPEFLTYFQNEAQLEKSRLLSDRFSAERPKGSFSTLEIQRTEQGDSAMYLCASSQGHPNTEAFFGQGTRLTVV.

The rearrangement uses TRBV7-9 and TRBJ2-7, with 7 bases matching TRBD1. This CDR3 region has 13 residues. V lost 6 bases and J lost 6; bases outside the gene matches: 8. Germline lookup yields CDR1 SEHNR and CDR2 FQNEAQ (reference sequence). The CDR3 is CASRPQGDGEQYF. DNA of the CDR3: TGTGCCAGCAGGCCTCAGGGGGACGGCGAGCAGTACTTC.

The CDR3 DNA reads TGTGCCAGCACTGTAGAGGGGAACACTGAAGCTTTCTTT. It encodes CASTVEGNTEAFF. This sequence joins TRBV2 and TRBJ1-1; unclear D gene. V was shortened by 7 bases and J by 1 base, with 10 bases between the two germline ends. The CDR3 spans 13 residues. Looked up from germline, CDR1 is SNHLY and CDR2 is FYNNEI.

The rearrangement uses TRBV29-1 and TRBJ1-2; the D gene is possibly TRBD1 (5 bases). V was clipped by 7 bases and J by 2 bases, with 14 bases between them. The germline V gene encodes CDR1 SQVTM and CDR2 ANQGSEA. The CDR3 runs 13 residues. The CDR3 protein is CSDFDSLNYGYTF. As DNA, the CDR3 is TGCAGCGATTTTGACAGTCTCAACTATGGCTACACCTTC.

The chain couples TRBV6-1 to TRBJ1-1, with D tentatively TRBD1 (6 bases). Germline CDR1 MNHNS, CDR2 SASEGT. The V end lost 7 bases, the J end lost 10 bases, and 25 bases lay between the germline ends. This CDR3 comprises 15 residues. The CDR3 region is CASTKGDLGIAGAFF. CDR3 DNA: TGTGCCAGCACAAAGGGGGATTTGGGAATTGCCGGAGCTTTCTTT.

The CDR3 DNA reads TGTGCCAGCAGCTTATCGCGGGGGGGGACAGATACGCAGTATTTT. This encodes CASSLSRGGTDTQYF. The V call is TRBV7-2, the J call TRBJ2-3; 9 bases agree with TRBD2. CDR1 and CDR2 (germline): SGHTA, FQGNSA. The CDR3 is made up of 15 amino acids. The V and J ends lost 2 bases and 3 bases, in that order; junction bases with no gene match: 3.

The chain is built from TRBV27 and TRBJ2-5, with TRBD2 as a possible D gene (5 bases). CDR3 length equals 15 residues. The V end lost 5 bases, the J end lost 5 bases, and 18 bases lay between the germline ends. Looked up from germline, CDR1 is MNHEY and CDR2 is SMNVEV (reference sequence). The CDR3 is CASSPRGAVRETQYF. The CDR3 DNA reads TGTGCCAGCAGTCCTCGGGGTGCAGTTAGGGAGACCCAGTACTTC.

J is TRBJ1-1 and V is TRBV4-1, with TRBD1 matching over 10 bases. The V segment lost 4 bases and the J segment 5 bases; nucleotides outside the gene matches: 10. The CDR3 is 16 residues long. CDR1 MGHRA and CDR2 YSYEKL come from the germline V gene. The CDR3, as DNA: TGCGCCAGCAGCCGACCCCGGGGACAGGGGAGTACTGAAGCTTTCTTT. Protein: CASSRPRGQGSTEAFF.

The CDR3 nucleotides are TGTGCCAGCAGCAGAATTAGCGGGGGCCTCTCCTACGAGCAGTACTTC. Encoded protein: CASSRISGGLSYEQYF. The chain uses TRBV27 and TRBJ2-7; 9 nucleotides agree with TRBD2. From germline, CDR1 is MNHEY and CDR2 SMNVEV (reference sequence). The CDR3 has 16 amino acids. J was trimmed by 0 bases and V by 6 bases; bases with no gene match: 9.